This TCR beta chain stems from a study of human CD4 T cells and Enterobacteriaceae (dated by TCRdb to 2020 to 2021). Results and caveats for the whole study, not just this receptor: The reactivity of ex vivo clonotypes was inferred solely through the matching of nucleotide sequences to CFSE-low cultures from the same donors. Ex vivo, broadly cross-reactive clonotypes were observed to appear more expanded than specific clonotypes, with 11 of 19 and about 65% of the roughly 34 being found within the top 5%.

Per the germline V gene (reference sequence), SEHNR is the CDR1 and FQNEAQ is the CDR2. There are 13 amino acids in the CDR3, from cysteine to phenylalanine inclusive. Just CDR3 DNA is preserved here, 39 bases in frame from base 1. The germline ends are 9 bases apart after V is trimmed by 1 base and J by 5 bases. Memory CD4+ T cells, defined as all CD4+ cells except CD45RA+CCR7+CD95- naive cells, were FACS-sorted on a FACSAria III to over 95% purity. Blood from healthy donors came from blood donation centers in Switzerland. Positive selection with CD4 and CD14 magnetic microbeads was used to enrich total CD4+ T cells and monocytes. CD8+, CD14+, CD16+, CD56+, CD19+ and CD25-bright cells were excluded prior to sorting. In a couple of blood donors, total memory CD4+ T cells were sequenced directly ex vivo to assess in vivo expansion of bacteria-reactive clonotypes. Peripheral blood mononuclear cells were isolated from donor blood using Ficoll-Paque Plus.

This clone showed up just once. Its antigen is unknown. No base qualities exist here, and no much larger clone lies one base off it. Deep-level sequencing was performed on ex vivo total memory CD4+ samples, with a detection sensitivity of one cell in 200,000. The QIAamp DNA Micro Kit was used to extract genomic DNA from cell pellets, and the quantity and purity of the genomic DNA were checked by spectrophotometry. TCR Vbeta CDR3 regions were amplified with the immunoSEQ multiplex PCR assay. Amplicons were sequenced on the Illumina HiSeq platform. The retrieved sequences were 87 nucleotides long and included the CDR3 region. The study's processing was this. A unique productive TCR Vbeta nucleotide sequence was defined as a clonotype and was quantified by productive template frequency from ImmunoSEQ Analyzer V3.0. Expanded clonotypes were defined by a threshold at the top 5th percentile of each frequency-ranked repertoire. Repertoire overlap was computed as Chao-Jaccard with the R package fossil and visualized by nonmetric multidimensional scaling with the R package MASS. TCRdb took over this immuneACCESS table, retaining in-frame rearrangements with V and J assigned. Such tables are incomplete; in checked studies, under half of the missing clones stem from an unresolved V gene, and the remainder is unexplained. The DNA gave D and trimming, while V, J and clone size come from that table. The sample table contains some 30,000 clones; only one count was recorded for approximately 84% of them. The ten largest clones capture over 1.5% of the sample.

The chain is encoded by TRBV7-9 joined to TRBJ2-7; a weak D assignment points to TRBD2 (5 bases agree). The sequence came from a human donor in good health. The sequenced sample was memory CD4+ T cells from blood. The intended sense of this specimen's cell subset or site label: total memory CD4 T cells sorted directly ex vivo, unstimulated. The nucleotide sequence is given as TGTGCCAGCAGCTTAGAAACGGGGAACGAGCAGTACTTC. This sequence encodes CASSLETGNEQYF.